This T cell receptor (beta chain) is from a study of graft-versus-host responses after intestinal transplantation. Clones were read by immunoSEQ multiplex PCR, and TCRdb kept only the in-frame ones, dropping some. The repertoire has tens of thousands of clones, about nine tenths of them found once; the top ten carry 6.7%. The germline V and J ends were trimmed by 4 bases and 3 bases, with 9 bases remaining between them. This CDR3 is built from 13 residues. Germline assignment: CDR1 SGHRS and CDR2 YFSETQ. The chain couples TRBV5-1 to TRBJ2-3; D gene unclear. The clonotype was recovered from a human patient who received an intestinal transplant, so some T cells may come from the graft donor. The input for sequencing was bone marrow, taken around 720 days after intestinal transplantation. The CDR3 sequence: CASSPIGTDTQYF. The CDR3 nucleotides read TGCGCCAGCAGCCCGATAGGGACAGATACGCAGTATTTT.